A single sample gave rise to the 13 T cell receptor beta chains below, sequenced in a study of blood T cell repertoires in COVID-19. The protocol was immunoSEQ multiplex PCR, while the TCRdb copy is restricted to in-frame clones and leaves out a portion. The repertoire consists of about 65,000 clones, with 90% occurring once and the leading ten covering roughly 1.2%. Sequenced: peripheral blood. These receptors were taken from a man between 60 and 75 years old with acute or convalescent COVID-19.

The gene calls are TRBV6-5 and TRBJ1-6; D unclear. CDR3 length: 16 residues. CDR1 and CDR2 (germline): MNHEY, SVGAGI. V lost 0 bases, J lost 7 bases, and 13 bases lay in between. The CDR3 is CASSYSAGPRNSPLHF. The CDR3 region has the DNA TGTGCCAGCAGTTACTCCGCGGGCCCCAGGAATTCACCCCTCCACTTT.

V is TRBV30 and J is TRBJ2-2, with TRBD2 matching over 7 bases. CDR1 is GTSNPN, CDR2 SVGIG, per germline (reference sequence). This CDR3 has 15 amino acids. The ends lost 0 bases at V and 3 bases at J; junction bases unmatched: 4. The CDR3 region has the DNA TGTGCCTGGAGTGTACTGCGGGGGTACACCGGGGAGCTGTTTTTT. The encoded protein is CAWSVLRGYTGELFF.

The CDR3 loop is CAWSRGLYGYTF. The CDR3 DNA follows: TGTGCCTGGAGTCGAGGGCTCTATGGCTACACCTTC. V and J are TRBV30 and TRBJ1-2; D uncertain. The CDR3 sequence is 12 residues long. The ends were cut back, 2 bases at V and 4 bases at J, with 8 bases in the middle. CDR1 GTSNPN and CDR2 SVGIG come from the germline V gene (reference sequence).

The gene calls are TRBV7-9 and TRBJ1-1; a weak D match, TRBD1 (6 bases). V was clipped by 2 bases and J by 1 base, with 17 bases between them. The CDR3 consists of 17 residues. Germline assignment: CDR1 SEHNR and CDR2 FQNEAQ (reference sequence). The chain's CDR3 is CASSLPSAGAGNTEAFF. In DNA form, the CDR3 reads TGTGCCAGCAGCTTACCTTCTGCGGGGGCGGGGAACACTGAAGCTTTCTTT.

This chain links TRBV2 with TRBJ2-7; D possibly corresponds to TRBD2 (6 bases). V was clipped by 0 bases and J by 6 bases, with 12 bases between them. The CDR3 runs to 14 residues. The germline V gene has CDR1 SNHLY and CDR2 FYNNEI. The CDR3 reads CASSEARGTPEQYF. CDR3 bases: TGTGCCAGCAGTGAAGCACGGGGGACGCCCGAGCAGTACTTC. Full variable domain (rest looked up from reference TRBV2 and TRBJ2-7): EPEVTQTPSHQVTQMGQEVILRCVPISNHLYFYWYRQILGQKVEFLVSFYNNEISEKSEIFDDQFSVERPDGSNFTLKIRSTKLEDSAMYFCASSEARGTPEQYFGPGTRLTVT.

A single count supports this clone. The chain employs TRBV5-1 and TRBJ2-3, with a possible D match to TRBD1 (6 bases). The CDR3 totals 15 residues. Trimming removed 4 bases at V and 1 base at J, with 13 bases between. Germline V gene data show CDR1 as SGHRS and CDR2 as YFSETQ. As DNA, the CDR3 is TGCGCCAGCAGCATCAGGGGAGTGGGCACAGATACGCAGTATTTT. Encoded protein: CASSIRGVGTDTQYF.

The sample holds a few counts of this clone. The chain employs TRBV3-1 (or the pseudogene TRBV3-2) and TRBJ2-1, with TRBD2 matching 12 bases. Germline loops: CDR1 LGHDT, CDR2 YNNKEL (reference sequence). This CDR3 is built from 14 residues. Losses at the gene ends were 5 bases for V and 7 bases for J; bases not matched to a gene: 3. The CDR3 here is CASSSLAGGNEQFF. CDR3 nucleotide sequence: TGTGCCAGCAGCAGCCTAGCGGGGGGGAATGAGCAGTTCTTC.

The rearrangement joins TRBV18 to TRBJ2-1, with D possibly TRBD1 on 5 matching bases. Between the trimmed V and J ends, which lost 1 base and 2 bases, there was a span of 9 bases. The length of the CDR3 is 15 residues. Germline loops: CDR1 KGHSH, CDR2 LQKENI. The CDR3 bases are TGTGCCAGCTCACCACTCGCCAGGGCCTACAATGAGCAGTTCTTC. The encoded protein is CASSPLARAYNEQFF.

The genes are TRBV7-2 and TRBJ2-4, with 9 bases identical to TRBD1. CDR3 length: 15 residues. Trimming took 6 bases from V and 7 from J; bases not matched to a gene: 10. Germline CDR1 SGHTA, CDR2 FQGNSA. The CDR3 sequence: CASRPPGGQGNIQYF. The CDR3 DNA sequence: TGTGCCAGCAGACCACCTGGGGGACAGGGTAACATTCAGTACTTC.

This clone was recorded only once. One end of the junction varies from germline; a read error may be responsible. The rearrangement uses TRBV7-2 and TRBJ2-5, with TRBD1 as a possible D gene (6 bases). CDR1 and CDR2 from the germline V gene are SGHTA and FQGNSA. There are 12 residues in the CDR3. CDR3 nucleotides: TGTGCCAGCAGCTTAGCGCACAGGGCCCCCAACTTC. As protein: CASSLAHRAPNF.

The rearrangement uses TRBV7-9 and TRBJ1-5; D remains ambiguous. Trimming shortened V by 4 bases and J by 1 base, and 8 bases separated the two germline ends. The CDR3 extends over 14 amino acids. Germline CDR1 reads SEHNR; CDR2 reads FQNEAQ (reference sequence). Here the CDR3 DNA reads TGTGCCAGCAGCTCTAAATTAAGCAATCAGCCCCAGCATTTT. The encoded protein is CASSSKLSNQPQHF.

The table lists this clone with a count of one. V usage is TRBV27 and J usage is TRBJ1-2; D is perhaps TRBD1 (5 bases). The ends were cut back, 5 bases at V and 6 bases at J, with 19 bases in the middle. Germline V gene data show CDR1 as MNHEY and CDR2 as SMNVEV (reference sequence). The CDR3 has 15 amino acids. The CDR3 protein is CASSILGGGSDGYTF. The CDR3 DNA reads as TGTGCCAGCAGTATCCTAGGTGGGGGGTCGGATGGCTACACCTTC.

The rearrangement links TRBV2 to TRBJ1-5; 10 nucleotides agree with TRBD1. The length of the CDR3 is 13 residues. CDR1 and CDR2 from the germline V gene are SNHLY and FYNNEI. V trimming: 7 bases; J trimming: 4 bases; junction bases outside the gene matches: 1. The CDR3 bases are TGTGCCAGCACGGGACAGGGGAATCAGCCCCAGCATTTT. It yields the protein CASTGQGNQPQHF.